This T cell receptor beta chain is drawn from a study of cytomegalovirus exposure and HLA in healthy donors. Study-level information: As released early, the data held 80 million to 90 million unique TCRs from HLA-typed donors.

For this clone: Its cognate antigen is unknown.

General observations from the study: Relative to equally common others, HLA-associated TCR beta chains showed greater clonal expansion in a later analysis. Researchers reported in a later analysis that a missense DCLRE1C variant was tied to TCR beta V- and J-gene trimming.

The study ran its PCR with 60 Vbeta and 13 Jbeta primers. Repertoires were generated with immunoSEQ multiplex PCR, while TCRdb's copy carries only in-frame clones and drops some. This sample yields some 150,000 clones, of which 60% to 80% are seen a single time; 1.5% to 2% belongs to the top ten. Each of the donors was a healthy bone marrow donor. Between the trimmed V and J ends, which lost 6 bases and 3 bases, there was a span of 14 bases. This CDR3 region has 14 residues. Germline V gene lookup returns CDR1 MNHNS and CDR2 SASEGT. The chain joins TRBV6-1 to TRBJ1-1, with TRBD1 as a possible D gene (5 bases). This receptor was identified in a woman in her twenties or thirties in good health and CMV-seronegative. The sequencing sample was made of PBMCs. The CDR3 bases are TGTGCCAGCAGCAAACGACAGCCCTACACTGAAGCTTTCTTT. This codes for CASSKRQPYTEAFF.